This T cell receptor (beta chain) is drawn from a study of control samples from healthy donors and cancer patients (dated by TCRdb to the early 2020s). Looking up the germline V gene yields CDR1 SGDLS and CDR2 YYNGEE. V is pruned by 2 bases and J by 4 bases, leaving 6 bases of the junction without a gene match. The CDR3 runs 16 amino acids, cysteine and phenylalanine included. The retained sequence is limited to the CDR3, 48 bases, with the frame set at the first base. The library was made by the immunoSEQ multiplex PCR assay. What TCRdb holds here is the immuneACCESS table cut down to in-frame rearrangements. Part of the clones is not present; checked against another copy, under half of the missing clones reflect an unresolved V gene, and the others are unexplained. In all, the sample holds about 150,000 clones, and nearly 95% of those were seen once. The ten largest clones add up to over 2% of the sample.

Turning to this clone: Its cognate antigen has yet to be identified. The record has no base qualities; no much larger clone is one base away.

The sample taken for sequencing was blood. The receptor was derived from a middle-aged man in good health. Recombination joined TRBV9 with TRBJ2-5, with 12 bases aligning to TRBD2. The CDR3 here reads CASSVLAGGPGETQYF. In nucleotides, the sequence is TGTGCCAGCAGCGTGCTAGCGGGAGGGCCAGGAGAGACCCAGTACTTC.